The present entry profiles one T cell receptor (beta chain) with its context. Its antigen is as yet unknown. The data were taken from a study of radiation and T cells in renal cell carcinoma. The wider study: Nephrectomy followed 15 Gy stereotactic body radiation by 4 weeks.

Profiling relied on immunoSEQ multiplex PCR, and the TCRdb table lists in-frame clones only, not all of them. The sample yields 100,000 to 150,000 clones, roughly four fifths seen once. Study outcomes and limitations: From baseline, blood top tumor clonotypes peaked at 2 weeks post-radiation.

The CDR3 totals 13 residues. CDR1 is SGHDT, CDR2 YYEEEE, per germline. J gave up 6 bases and V 4 bases, and 5 bases lay outside the gene matches. Time point meaning: blood 2 weeks post-SBRT. The treatment is: 15 Gy SBRT to primary tumor, nephrectomy 4 weeks later. After SBRT, blood was collected at 2 and 4 weeks, plus baseline. This specimen consisted of blood, obtained from a patient whose treatment included radiotherapy and nephrectomy. This chain uses TRBV5-6 with TRBJ2-7; 9 bases line up with TRBD1. The source of this sequence is a man aged 45 to 65 with renal cell carcinoma. Here the CDR3 reads CASSTQGAFEQYF. The CDR3 nucleotides read TGTGCCAGCAGCACACAGGGGGCGTTCGAGCAGTACTTC.